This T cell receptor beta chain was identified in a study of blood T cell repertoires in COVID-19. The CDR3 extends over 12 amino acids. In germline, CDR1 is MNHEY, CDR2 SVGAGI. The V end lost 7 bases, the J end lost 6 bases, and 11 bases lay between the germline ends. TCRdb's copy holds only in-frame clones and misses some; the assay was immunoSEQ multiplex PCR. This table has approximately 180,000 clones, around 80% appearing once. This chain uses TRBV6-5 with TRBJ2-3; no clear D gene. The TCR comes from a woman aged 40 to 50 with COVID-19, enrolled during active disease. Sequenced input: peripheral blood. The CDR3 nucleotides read TGTGCCAGCACCTTTCCCCCTGATACGCAGTATTTT. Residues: CASTFPPDTQYF.